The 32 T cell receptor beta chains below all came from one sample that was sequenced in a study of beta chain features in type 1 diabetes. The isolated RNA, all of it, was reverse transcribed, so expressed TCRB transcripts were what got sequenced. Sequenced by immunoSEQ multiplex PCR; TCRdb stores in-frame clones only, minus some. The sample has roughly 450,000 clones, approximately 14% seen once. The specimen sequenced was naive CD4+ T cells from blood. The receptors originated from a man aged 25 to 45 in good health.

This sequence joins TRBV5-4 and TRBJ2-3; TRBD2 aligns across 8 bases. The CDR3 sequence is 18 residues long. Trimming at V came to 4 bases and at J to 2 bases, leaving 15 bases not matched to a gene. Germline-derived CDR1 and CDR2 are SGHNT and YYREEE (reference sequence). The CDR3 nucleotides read TGTGCCAGCAGCGCCGACCCGACTAGCGTCCCACCCACAGATACGCAGTATTTT. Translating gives CASSADPTSVPPTDTQYF.

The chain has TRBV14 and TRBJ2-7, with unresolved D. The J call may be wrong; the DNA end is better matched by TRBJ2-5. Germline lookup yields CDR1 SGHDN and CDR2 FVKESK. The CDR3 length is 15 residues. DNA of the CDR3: TGTGCCAGCAGCCAAGCCGTAGGGATCCAAGAGACCCAGTACTTC. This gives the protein CASSQAVGIQETQYF.

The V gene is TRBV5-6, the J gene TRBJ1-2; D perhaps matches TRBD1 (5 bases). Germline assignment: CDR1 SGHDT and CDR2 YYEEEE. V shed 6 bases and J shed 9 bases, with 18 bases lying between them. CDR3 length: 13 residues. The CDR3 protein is CASTRDGGSSYTF. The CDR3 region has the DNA TGTGCCAGCACCCGGGACGGCGGGAGTAGCTACACCTTC.

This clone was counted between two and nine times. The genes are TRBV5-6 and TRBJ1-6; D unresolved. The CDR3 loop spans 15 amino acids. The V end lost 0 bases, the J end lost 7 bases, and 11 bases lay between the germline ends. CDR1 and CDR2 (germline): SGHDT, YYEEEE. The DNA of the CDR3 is TGTGCCAGCAGCTTGGCCAGCAGGCCAAATTCACCCCTCCACTTT. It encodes CASSLASRPNSPLHF.

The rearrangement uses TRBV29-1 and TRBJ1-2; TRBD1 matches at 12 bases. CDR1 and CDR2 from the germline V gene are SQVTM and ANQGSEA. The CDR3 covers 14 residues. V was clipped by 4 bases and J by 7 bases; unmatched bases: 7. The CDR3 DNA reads TGCAGCGTTGTTAGGGGACAGGGGGCTGGTGGCTACACCTTC. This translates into CSVVRGQGAGGYTF.

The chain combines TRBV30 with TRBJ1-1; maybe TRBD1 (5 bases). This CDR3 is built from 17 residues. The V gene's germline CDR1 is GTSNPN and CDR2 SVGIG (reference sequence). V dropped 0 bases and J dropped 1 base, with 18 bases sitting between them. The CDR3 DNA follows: TGTGCCTGGAGTGTTAGGCAGGGTTTGATCGGGAACACTGAAGCTTTCTTT. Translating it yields CAWSVRQGLIGNTEAFF.

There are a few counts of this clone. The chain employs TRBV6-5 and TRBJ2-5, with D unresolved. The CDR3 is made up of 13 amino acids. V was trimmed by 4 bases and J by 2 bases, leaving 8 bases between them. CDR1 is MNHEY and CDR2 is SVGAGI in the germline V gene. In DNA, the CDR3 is TGTGCCAGCAGTTGGTTGTTTCAAGAGACCCAGTACTTC. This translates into CASSWLFQETQYF.

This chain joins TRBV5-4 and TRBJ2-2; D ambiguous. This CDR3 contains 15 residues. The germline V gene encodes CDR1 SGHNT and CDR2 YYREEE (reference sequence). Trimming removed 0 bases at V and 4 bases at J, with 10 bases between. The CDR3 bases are TGTGCCAGCAGCTTGGATGGGCCTCGCACCGGGGAGCTGTTTTTT. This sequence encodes CASSLDGPRTGELFF.

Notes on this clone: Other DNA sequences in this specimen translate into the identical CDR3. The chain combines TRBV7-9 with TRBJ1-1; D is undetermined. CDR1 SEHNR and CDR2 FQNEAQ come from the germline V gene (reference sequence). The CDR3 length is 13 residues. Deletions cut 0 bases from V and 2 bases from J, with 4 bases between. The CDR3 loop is CASSLALNTEAFF. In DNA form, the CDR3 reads TGTGCCAGCAGCTTAGCGTTAAACACTGAAGCTTTCTTT.

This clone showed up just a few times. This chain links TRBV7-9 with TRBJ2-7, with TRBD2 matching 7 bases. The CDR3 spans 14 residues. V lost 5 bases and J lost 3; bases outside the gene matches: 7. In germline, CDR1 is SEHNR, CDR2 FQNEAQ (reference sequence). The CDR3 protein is CASSPWEGYYEQYF. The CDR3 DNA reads TGTGCCAGCAGCCCCTGGGAGGGCTACTACGAGCAGTACTTC.

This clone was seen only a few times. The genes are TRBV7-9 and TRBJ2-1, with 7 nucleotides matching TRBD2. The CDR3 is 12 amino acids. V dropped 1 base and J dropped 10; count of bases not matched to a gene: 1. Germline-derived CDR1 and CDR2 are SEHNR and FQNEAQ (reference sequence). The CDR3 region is CASSLGGLEQFF. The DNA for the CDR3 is TGTGCCAGCAGCTTAGGGGGACTAGAGCAGTTCTTC. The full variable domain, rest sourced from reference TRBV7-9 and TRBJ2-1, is DTGVSQNPRHKITKRGQNVTFRCDPISEHNRLYWYRQTLGQGPEFLTYFQNEAQLEKSRLLSDRFSAERPKGSFSTLEIQRTEQGDSAMYLCASSLGGLEQFFGPGTRLTVL.

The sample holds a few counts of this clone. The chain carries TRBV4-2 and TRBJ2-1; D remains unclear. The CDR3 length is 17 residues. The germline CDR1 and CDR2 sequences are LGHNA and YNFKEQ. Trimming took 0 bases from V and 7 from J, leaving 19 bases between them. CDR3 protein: CASSQETSIVVHNEQFF. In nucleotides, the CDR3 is TGTGCCAGCAGCCAAGAGACTTCGATAGTTGTCCATAATGAGCAGTTCTTC.

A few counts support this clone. CDR3 coding DNA: TGTGCCAGCAGCTTCTCTACGACGGAAGCTTTCTTT. Its translation is CASSFSTTEAFF. This chain links TRBV7-9 with TRBJ1-1; no clear D gene. Germline-derived CDR1 and CDR2 are SEHNR and FQNEAQ (reference sequence). CDR3 size: 12 residues. V dropped 3 bases and J dropped 8 bases, with 10 bases sitting between them. Full variable domain (missing parts from reference TRBV7-9 and TRBJ1-1): DTGVSQNPRHKITKRGQNVTFRCDPISEHNRLYWYRQTLGQGPEFLTYFQNEAQLEKSRLLSDRFSAERPKGSFSTLEIQRTEQGDSAMYLCASSFSTTEAFFGQGTRLTVV.

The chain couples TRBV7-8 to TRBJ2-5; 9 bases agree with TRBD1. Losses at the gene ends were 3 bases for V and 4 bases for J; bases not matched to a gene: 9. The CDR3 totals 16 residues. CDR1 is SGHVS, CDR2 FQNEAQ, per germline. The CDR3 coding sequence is TGTGCCAGCAGCTTGATCACAGGGGGCGGTGGAGAGACCCAGTACTTC. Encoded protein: CASSLITGGGGETQYF.

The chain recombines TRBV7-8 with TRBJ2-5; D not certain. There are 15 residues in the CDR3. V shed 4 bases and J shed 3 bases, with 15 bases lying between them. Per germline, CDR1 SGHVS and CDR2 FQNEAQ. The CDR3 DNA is TGTGCCAGCAGCTCTAAGAGGCACTTCAAAGAGACCCAGTACTTC. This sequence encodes CASSSKRHFKETQYF.

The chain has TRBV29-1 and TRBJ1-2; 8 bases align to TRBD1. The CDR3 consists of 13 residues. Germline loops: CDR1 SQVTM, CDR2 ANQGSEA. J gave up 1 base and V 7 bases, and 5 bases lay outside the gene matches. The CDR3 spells CSDGQGSNYGYTF. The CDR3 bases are TGCAGCGATGGACAGGGAAGTAACTATGGCTACACCTTC.

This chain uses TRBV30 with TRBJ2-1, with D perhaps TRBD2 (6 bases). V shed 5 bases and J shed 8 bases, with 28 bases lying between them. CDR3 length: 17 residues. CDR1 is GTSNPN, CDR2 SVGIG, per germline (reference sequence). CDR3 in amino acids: CAWSLPGAQPSQDEQFF. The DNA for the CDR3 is TGTGCCTGGTCCTTGCCGGGAGCACAACCCTCTCAGGATGAGCAGTTCTTC. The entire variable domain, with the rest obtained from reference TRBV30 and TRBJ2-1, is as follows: SQTIHQWPATLVQPVGSPLSLECTVEGTSNPNLYWYRQAAGRGLQLLFYSVGIGQISSEVPQNLSASRPQDRQFILSSKKLLLSDSGFYLCAWSLPGAQPSQDEQFFGPGTRLTVL.

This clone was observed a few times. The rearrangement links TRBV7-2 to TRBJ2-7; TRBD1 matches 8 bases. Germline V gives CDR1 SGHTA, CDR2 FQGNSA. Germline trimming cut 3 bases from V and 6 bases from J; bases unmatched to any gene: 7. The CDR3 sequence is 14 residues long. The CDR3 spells CASSFGQGQLEQYF. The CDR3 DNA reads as TGTGCCAGCAGCTTTGGACAGGGACAGCTCGAGCAGTACTTC.

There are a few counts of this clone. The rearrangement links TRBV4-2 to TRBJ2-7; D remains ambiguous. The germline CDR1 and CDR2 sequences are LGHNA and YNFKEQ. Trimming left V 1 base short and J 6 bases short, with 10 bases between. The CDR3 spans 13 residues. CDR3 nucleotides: TGTGCCAGCAGCCAAGCGCGAGGCTCCGAGCAGTACGTC. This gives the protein CASSQARGSEQYV.

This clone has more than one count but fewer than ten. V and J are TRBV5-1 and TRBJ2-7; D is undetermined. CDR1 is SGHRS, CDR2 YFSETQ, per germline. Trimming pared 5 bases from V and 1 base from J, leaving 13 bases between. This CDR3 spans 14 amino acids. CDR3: CASRTRQFSYEQYV. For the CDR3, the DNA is TGCGCCAGCAGGACCCGGCAGTTTTCCTACGAGCAGTACGTC.

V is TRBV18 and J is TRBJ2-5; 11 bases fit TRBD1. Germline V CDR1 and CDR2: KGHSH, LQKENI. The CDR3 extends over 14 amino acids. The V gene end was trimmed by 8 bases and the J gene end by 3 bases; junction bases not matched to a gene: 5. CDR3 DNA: TGTGCCAGCGCCGGGACAGGGGGAAAAGAGACCCAGTACTTC. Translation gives CASAGTGGKETQYF.

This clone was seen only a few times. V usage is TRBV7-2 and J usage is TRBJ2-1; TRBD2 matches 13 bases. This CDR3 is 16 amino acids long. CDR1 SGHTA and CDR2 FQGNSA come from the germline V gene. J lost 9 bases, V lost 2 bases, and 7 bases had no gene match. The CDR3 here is CASSLYGLAGAVEQFF. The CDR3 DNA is TGTGCCAGCAGCTTATATGGACTAGCGGGAGCAGTTGAGCAGTTCTTC.

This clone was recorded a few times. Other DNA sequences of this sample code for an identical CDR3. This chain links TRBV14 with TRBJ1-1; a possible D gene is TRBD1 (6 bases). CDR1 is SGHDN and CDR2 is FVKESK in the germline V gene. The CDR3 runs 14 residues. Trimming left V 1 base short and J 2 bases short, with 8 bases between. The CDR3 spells CASSQVRGNTEAFF. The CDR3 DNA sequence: TGTGCCAGCAGCCAAGTCAGGGGTAACACTGAAGCTTTCTTT.

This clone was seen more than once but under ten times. The CDR3 sequence: CASSYVAGGAGEQFF. CDR3 nucleotides: TGTGCCAGCAGTTACGTAGCGGGAGGAGCGGGTGAGCAGTTCTTC. The V and J genes are TRBV6-5 and TRBJ2-1, with TRBD2 matching 10 bases. Germline loops: CDR1 MNHEY, CDR2 SVGAGI. The ends lost 2 bases at V and 9 bases at J; junction bases unmatched: 7. The CDR3 runs to 15 residues.

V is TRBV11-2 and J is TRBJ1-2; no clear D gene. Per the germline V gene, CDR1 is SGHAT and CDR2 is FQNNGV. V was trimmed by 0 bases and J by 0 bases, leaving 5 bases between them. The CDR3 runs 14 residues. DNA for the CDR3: TGTGCCAGCAGCTTAGAGAGAACTAACTATGGCTACACCTTC. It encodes CASSLERTNYGYTF.

CDR3 amino acids: CASSLGTGNEKLFF. The CDR3 DNA follows: TGTGCCAGCAGCTTAGGGACAGGGAATGAAAAACTGTTTTTT. The chain uses TRBV7-6 and TRBJ1-4, with 8 bases fitting TRBD1. Germline CDR1 and CDR2: SGHVS and FNYEAQ. The trim removed 1 base at V and 5 bases at J, leaving 0 bases unmatched. The CDR3 runs 14 residues.

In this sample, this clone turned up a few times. This chain's CDR3 is CASSATTGFTGELFF. The CDR3 nucleotides read TGTGCCAGCAGCGCTACAACAGGGTTCACCGGGGAGCTGTTTTTT. The chain joins TRBV7-2 to TRBJ2-2, with D perhaps matching TRBD1 (6 bases). Trimming pared 5 bases from V and 4 bases from J, leaving 14 bases between. CDR3 length: 15 amino acids. CDR1 and CDR2 from the germline V gene are SGHTA and FQGNSA.

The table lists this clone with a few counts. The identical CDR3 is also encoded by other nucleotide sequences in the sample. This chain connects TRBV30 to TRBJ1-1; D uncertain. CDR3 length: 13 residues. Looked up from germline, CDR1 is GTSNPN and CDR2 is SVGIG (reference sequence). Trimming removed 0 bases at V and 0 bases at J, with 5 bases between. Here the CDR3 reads CAWSVKVNTEAFF. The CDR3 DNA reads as TGTGCCTGGAGTGTTAAAGTGAACACTGAAGCTTTCTTT.

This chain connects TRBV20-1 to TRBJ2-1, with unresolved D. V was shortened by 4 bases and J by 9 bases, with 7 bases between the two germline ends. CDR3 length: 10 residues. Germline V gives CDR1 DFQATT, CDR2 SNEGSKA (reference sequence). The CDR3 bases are TGCAGTGCTACCCTGGGTGAGCAGTTCTTC. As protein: CSATLGEQFF.

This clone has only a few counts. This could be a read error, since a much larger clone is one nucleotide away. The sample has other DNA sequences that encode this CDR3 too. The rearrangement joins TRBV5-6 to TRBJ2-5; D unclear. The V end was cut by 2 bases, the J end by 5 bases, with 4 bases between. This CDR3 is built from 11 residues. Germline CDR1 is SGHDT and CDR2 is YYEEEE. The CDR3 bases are TGTGCCAGCAGCTTAAGGGAGACCCAGTACTTC. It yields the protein CASSLRETQYF.

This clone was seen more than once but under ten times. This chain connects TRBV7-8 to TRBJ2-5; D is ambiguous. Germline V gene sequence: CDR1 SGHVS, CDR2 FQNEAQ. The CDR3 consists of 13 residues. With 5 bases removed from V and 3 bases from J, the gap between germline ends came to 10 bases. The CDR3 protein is CASSQNLKETQYF. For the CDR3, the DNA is TGTGCCAGCAGCCAGAACCTTAAAGAGACCCAGTACTTC.

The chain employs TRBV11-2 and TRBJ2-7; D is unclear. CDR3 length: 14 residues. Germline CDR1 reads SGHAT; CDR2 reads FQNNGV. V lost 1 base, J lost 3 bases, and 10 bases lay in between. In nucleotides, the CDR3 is TGTGCCAGCAGCTTAGCCCGAAGCCTCTACGAGCAGTACTTC. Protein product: CASSLARSLYEQYF.